These T cell receptor beta chains were read from a single sample in a study of blood T cell repertoires in COVID-19. TCRdb's table, derived via immunoSEQ multiplex PCR, lists solely in-frame clones and lacks some. The top ten hold approximately 2% of the sample, which has hundreds of thousands of clones, around 87% seen once. Sequencing was carried out using peripheral blood. The receptor source for this set is a woman under 40 who had recovered from COVID-19. Both conserved end residues are part of each CDR3. Fields, in order: V gene, D gene, CDR3 length, clone size, J gene, CDR3 DNA, CDR3 protein. A D gene is named only where the DNA matches it firmly. The size entry is marked missing in some rows and otherwise reads once, few, many or a size class.

>TRBV18|.|13|.|TRBJ1-4
TGTGCCAGCTCACCAGGGGCCGTTGAAAAACTGTTTTTT
CASSPGAVEKLFF
>TRBV5-1|.|14|.|TRBJ2-7
TGCGCCAGCAGCTCTAGCCTGTTGGACTACGAGCAGTACTTC
CASSSSLLDYEQYF
>TRBV6-5|.|13|.|TRBJ1-3
TGTGCCAGCAGTTACAATCCCAGAAACACCATATATTTT
CASSYNPRNTIYF
>TRBV5-1|TRBD2|14|.|TRBJ2-7
TGCGCCAGCAGAATAACTAGCGGGACCCACGAGCAGTACTTC
CASRITSGTHEQYF
>TRBV6-1|.|18|.|TRBJ1-3
TGTGCCAGCAGTGAAGGCAGGCGGCGTGGAGGCTCTGGAAACACCATATATTTT
CASSEGRRRGGSGNTIYF
>TRBV5-1|TRBD1|13|.|TRBJ1-6
TGCGCCAGCAGCGGATCCAGGGGGTCGGCCCTCCACTTT
CASSGSRGSALHF
>TRBV5-5|.|14|.|TRBJ2-7
TGTGCCAGCAGCCCTACAGGAAGCTCCTACGAGCAGTACTTC
CASSPTGSSYEQYF
>TRBV11-2|TRBD1|17|once|TRBJ1-1
TGTGCCAGCAGCTTAGGAGGAAGGACAGGGGTGAACACTGAAGCTTTCTTT
CASSLGGRTGVNTEAFF
>TRBV10-3|TRBD1|16|.|TRBJ1-4
TGTGCCATCAGTGAGGGGACAGGCGTTTCCAATGAAAAACTGTTTTTT
CAISEGTGVSNEKLFF
>TRBV6-5|TRBD1|15|.|TRBJ2-7
TGTGCCAGCAGTTACGGACAGGGGAGCCTCTACGAGCAGTACTTC
CASSYGQGSLYEQYF
>TRBV6-2/TRBV6-3|.|15|.|TRBJ2-1
TGTGCCAGCAGTTCAACCCGCAGGGATCACAATGAGCAGTTCTTC
CASSSTRRDHNEQFF
>TRBV6-5|.|14|.|TRBJ1-4
TGTGCCAGCCAGGACAGCCCTCATAATGAAAAACTGTTTTTT
CASQDSPHNEKLFF
>TRBV19|TRBD1|15|.|TRBJ1-2
TGTGCCAGTAGTATAGGGACAGGGAATAGCTATGGCTACACCTTC
CASSIGTGNSYGYTF
>TRBV5-1|.|14|.|TRBJ2-4
TGCGCCAGCAGCGACACAGGGGGGGAAAACATTCAGTACTTC
CASSDTGGENIQYF
>TRBV20-1|.|14|.|TRBJ1-6
TGCAGTGCTAGTAAGGGAGCCGATAATTCACCCCTCCACTTT
CSASKGADNSPLHF
>TRBV11-2|.|15|once|TRBJ2-7
TGTGCCAGCAGCTTTTCCTATGGACAAGCTTACGAGCAGTACTTC
CASSFSYGQAYEQYF
>TRBV7-9|.|12|.|TRBJ2-5
TGTGCCAGCAGTGGAGGTTCAGAGACCCAGTACTTC
CASSGGSETQYF
>TRBV10-3|TRBD1|14|.|TRBJ1-2
TGTGCCATCAGTGAGGGGACAGGGGACTATGGCTACACCTTC
CAISEGTGDYGYTF
>TRBV3-1/TRBV3-2|.|13|.|TRBJ2-7
TGTGCCAGCAGCCAAGGGGCGGGTGTCGAGCAGTACTTC
CASSQGAGVEQYF
>TRBV11-3|.|14|.|TRBJ2-3
TGTGCCAGCAGCTTAGATCCTAGCACAGATACGCAGTATTTT
CASSLDPSTDTQYF
>TRBV7-9|.|13|.|TRBJ2-5
TGTGCCAGCAGCCTCACAGACCAAGAGACCCAGTACTTC
CASSLTDQETQYF
>TRBV28|.|10|.|TRBJ2-3
TGTGCCAGCAGGGGAGTTTGGCAGTATTTT
CASRGVWQYF
>TRBV6-2/TRBV6-3|.|14|.|TRBJ2-7
TGTGCCAGCAGTTACCATCGCAGCTCCTACGAGCAGTACTTC
CASSYHRSSYEQYF
>TRBV6-5|.|12|.|TRBJ1-2
TGTGCCAGCAGTTACTCGTTAGATGGCTACACCTTC
CASSYSLDGYTF
>TRBV6-5|.|14|.|TRBJ2-7
TGTGCCAGCAGTTACTCGACAGTCCCTTACGAGCAGTACTTC
CASSYSTVPYEQYF
>TRBV11-3|.|13|.|TRBJ2-7
TGTGCCAGCAGCTTTTACACCCACTACGAGCAGTACTTC
CASSFYTHYEQYF
>TRBV5-4|TRBD1|13|.|TRBJ1-2
TGTGCCAGCAGCTTCGGACAGGGTGATGGCTACACCTTC
CASSFGQGDGYTF
>TRBV7-9|TRBD1|14|few|TRBJ1-2
TGTGCCAGCAGCCCTTCGGGACAGTACTATGGCTACACCTTC
CASSPSGQYYGYTF
>TRBV5-1|TRBD1|15|.|TRBJ1-5
TGCGCCAGCAGCAGGGGGACAGGGATAAATCAGCCCCAGCATTTT
CASSRGTGINQPQHF
>TRBV27|.|14|.|TRBJ1-2
TGTGCCAGCAGCACAAACAGGAAGGGCTATGGCTACACCTTC
CASSTNRKGYGYTF
>TRBV14|.|15|.|TRBJ2-7
TGTGCCAGCAGCCCCGCTGAGGGTGTAGCCTACGAGCAGTACTTC
CASSPAEGVAYEQYF
>TRBV4-3|.|15|.|TRBJ2-7
TGCGCCAGCAGCCAAGATCAGGGAACCTCCTACGAGCAGTACTTC
CASSQDQGTSYEQYF
>TRBV7-9|.|13|.|TRBJ2-5
TGTGCCAGCAGCTTCCGAGGCGGGGAGACCCAGTACTTC
CASSFRGGETQYF
>TRBV5-6|.|16|few|TRBJ1-5
TGTGCCAGCAGCTCCTGGGGCAGCCATAGCAATCAGCCCCAGCATTTT
CASSSWGSHSNQPQHF
>TRBV19|TRBD1|15|.|TRBJ2-6
TGTGCCAGTAGTCTACAGGGGGCTGGGGCCAACGTCCTGACTTTC
CASSLQGAGANVLTF
>TRBV5-1|.|14|once|TRBJ2-3
TGCGCCAGCAGCCTTCAGCGGGCCACAGATACGCAGTATTTT
CASSLQRATDTQYF
>TRBV5-1|.|15|.|TRBJ2-5
TGCGCCAGCAGCTTGGGAGGAGATTCGGGGGAGACCCAGTACTTC
CASSLGGDSGETQYF
>TRBV6-5|TRBD1|13|.|TRBJ1-6
TGTGCCAGTTGGAGGGGGCTGGATTCACCCCTCCACTTT
CASWRGLDSPLHF
>TRBV10-3|.|15|few|TRBJ1-3
TGTGCCATCAGTGTTACAGGGAGCTCTGGAAACACCATATATTTT
CAISVTGSSGNTIYF
>TRBV5-4|.|15|many|TRBJ1-2
TGTGCCAGCAGCTGGCGGGGCAGAGGGAACTATGGCTACACCTTC
CASSWRGRGNYGYTF
>TRBV5-8|TRBD2|16|.|TRBJ2-7
TGTGCCAGCAGCTTAAGCCGGGACTACAATCTCTACGAGCAGTACTTC
CASSLSRDYNLYEQYF
>TRBV28|.|15|.|TRBJ1-4
TGTGCCAGCAGTTTTGGGTTTACGGGGGATGAAAAACTGTTTTTT
CASSFGFTGDEKLFF
>TRBV10-3|TRBD1|14|.|TRBJ2-7
TGTGCCATCAGTGAGTTGACAGGGTCCTACGAGCAGTACTTC
CAISELTGSYEQYF
>TRBV28|.|14|once|TRBJ2-5
TGTGCCAGCAGCATGGGGGGGCAGGAAGAGACCCAGTACTTC
CASSMGGQEETQYF
>TRBV7-8|TRBD1|14|.|TRBJ1-1
TGTGCCAGCAGCTTATCCAGGGGGCTTGTTGAAGCTTTCTTT
CASSLSRGLVEAFF
>TRBV19|.|13|.|TRBJ1-1
TGTGCCAGTAGTGTCCAGGAGAACACTGAAGCTTTCTTT
CASSVQENTEAFF
>TRBV29-1|.|14|.|TRBJ2-7
TGCAGCGTTGAAGATGGCAGGGGCAACTACGAGCAGTACTTC
CSVEDGRGNYEQYF
>TRBV29-1|.|14|.|TRBJ2-3
TGCAGCGTTGACCTCTACCGGGGCACAGATACGCAGTATTTT
CSVDLYRGTDTQYF
>TRBV5-4|.|16|.|TRBJ1-1
TGTGCCAGCAGTCCCACGTATTCGGTTCGGAACACTGAAGCTTTCTTT
CASSPTYSVRNTEAFF
>TRBV7-8|.|15|.|TRBJ1-5
TGTGCCAGCAGTTATCGAACAGGGCATAATCAGCCCCAGCATTTT
CASSYRTGHNQPQHF
>TRBV5-6|TRBD2|15|.|TRBJ2-1
TGTGCCAGCAGCACGACTAGCGGGCTGTACAATGAGCAGTTCTTC
CASSTTSGLYNEQFF
>TRBV2|TRBD2|15|.|TRBJ2-3
TGTGCCAGCAGTATCCAGCGGGGGATCACAGATACGCAGTATTTT
CASSIQRGITDTQYF
>TRBV25-1|.|12|once|TRBJ2-7
TGTGCCAGCATTGGAGGGGTTTACGAGCAGTACTTC
CASIGGVYEQYF
>TRBV14|.|13|.|TRBJ1-4
TGTGCCAGCAGCCAGGGGCTTAATGAAAAACTGTTTTTT
CASSQGLNEKLFF
>TRBV7-9|.|15|few|TRBJ2-4
TGTGCCAGCATGATAGGGGGTGAGGCCAAAAACATTCAGTACTTC
CASMIGGEAKNIQYF